This T cell receptor (beta chain) was captured by sequencing in a study of control samples from healthy donors and cancer patients. The protocol was immunoSEQ multiplex PCR, while the TCRdb copy is restricted to in-frame clones and leaves out a portion. The data contain over 150,000 clones, approximately 94% of them singletons. Trimming shortened V by 4 bases and J by 4 bases, and 5 bases separated the two germline ends. Germline CDR1 is MNHEY and CDR2 is SVGEGT. The CDR3 length is 12 residues. The V gene is TRBV6-2 or TRBV6-3, the J gene TRBJ1-5; no clear D. The clonotype originates from a woman aged 18-29 years in good health. Sequencing was performed on blood. The CDR3 DNA reads as TGTGCCAGCAGTTCCGCTAATCAGCCCCAGCATTTT. It specifies CASSSANQPQHF.